This TCR beta chain was recovered during a study of OX40 agonist ivuxolimab in advanced cancers. With regard to the full study: The costimulatory receptor OX40 (CD134) was targeted by ivuxolimab, a fully human IgG2 agonistic monoclonal antibody. In the dose-escalation cohort, approximately 83% of patients were male, and the mean age was 60 years with a range of 23 to 79. The paper describes the monotherapy dose-escalation part (N ≈ 50 patients) of the phase I trial of ivuxolimab. Partial responses occurred in three dose-escalation patients: two with cutaneous melanoma and one with hepatocellular carcinoma. Patients were allowed to have had prior anti-PD-1, anti-PD-L1 or anti-CTLA-4 therapy, and 40% to 45% of the dose-escalation patients had previously received checkpoint inhibitors. Of the approximately 54 dose-escalation patients, hepatocellular carcinoma was present in about 20, melanoma in approximately 15, renal cell carcinoma in 9 and head and neck cancer in 9. Intravenous ivuxolimab was administered to patients every 2 weeks at six dose levels: 0.01, 0.1, 0.3, 1.5, 3 and 10 mg/kg. The purpose of peripheral TCRbeta sequencing was to test whether ivuxolimab changed TCR sequence diversity and led to clonal T-cell expansion. What the study reported, not specific to this receptor: Clonal expansion of both CD4+ and CD8+ blood T cells was observed from baseline to week 6 at doses 0.1 to 3.0 mg/kg. In partial responders in the 0.1-3.0 mg/kg groups, normalized peripheral clonal expansion was found to be among the lowest, especially among CD8+ T cells. After ivuxolimab, more expanded clones were found on average in CD8+ T cells than in CD4+ T cells. The antigen specificity of the peripheral T cells that underwent clonal expansion was not determined. Low levels of normalized T-cell clonal expansion were also seen in some patients who did not respond.

As for this clone: What this receptor recognizes is not known. Qualities for individual bases were not recorded, and no much larger clone is one base off.

Genomic DNA was extracted from sorted cells for sequencing of the TCRbeta CDR3 region. The immunoSEQ Assay was used to sequence the TCRbeta CDR3 regions. The clones in this table, taken by TCRdb from immuneACCESS, are in-frame only. Not every clone is retained; where verified, under half of the shortfall comes from an unresolved V gene, and the cause of the rest is unknown. Across this sample there are under 70,000 clones, with 70% to 90% seen only once. The top ten hold 1% to 1.5% of the sample. Patients with autoimmune disease history or receiving systemic immunosuppression were excluded from the trial. Peripheral blood for TCR sequencing was collected from all dose cohorts at baseline, on cycle 4 day 1, and on cycle 7 day 1. Samples came from an open-label, multicenter, first-in-human phase I dose-escalation trial of ivuxolimab. Adults with locally advanced or metastatic melanoma, renal cell, hepatocellular, or head and neck squamous cell carcinoma were enrolled in the trial. Before TCR sequencing, CD4+ and CD8+ T cells were separately sorted from peripheral blood.

The source is an adult with an advanced solid tumor such as melanoma, head and neck, liver or kidney cancer. The material was CD4+ or CD8+ T cells sorted from blood, obtained in a trial of the OX40 agonist ivuxolimab.

The sequenced DNA: TGTGCCAGTAGTAGGACAGGGGGCGCTGGCACAGATACGCAGTATTTT. The resulting protein is CASSRTGGAGTDTQYF. The chain couples TRBV19 to TRBJ2-3, and TRBD1 aligns with 11 junction nucleotides. The germline V gene (reference sequence) gives CDR1 as LNHDA and CDR2 as SQIVND. The CDR3 contains 16 residues, cysteine and phenylalanine counted. The CDR3 DNA has 48 bases and is translated from base 1. Trimmed from V: 4 bases; trimmed from J: 1 base; junction bases lacking a gene match: 4.